These 21 T cell receptor beta chains were sequenced from one sample in a study of PD-L1 blockade in urothelial cancer (TCRdb year 2017). Library construction relied on the immunoSEQ multiplex PCR assay. In TCRdb, the immuneACCESS table is reduced to in-frame sequences with V and J assigned. These tables do not hold every clone; where another copy was compared, an unresolved V gene accounts for under half, and the others remain unexplained. This sample is represented by just under 45,000 clones; about 88% of them were singletons. Jointly, the top ten make up approximately 14% of the sample. Sequencing was performed on PBMCs, taken around atezolizumab (anti-PD-L1) treatment. The receptors were sampled from an older woman with urothelial cancer.

The chain carries TRBV19 and TRBJ1-6; tentative D call: TRBD1 (5 bases). Germline V gene sequence: CDR1 LNHDA, CDR2 SQIVND (reference sequence). The CDR3 extends over 13 amino acids. This chain's CDR3 is CVSGEGVYSPLHF. Here the CDR3 DNA reads TGTGTCAGCGGAGAAGGGGTTTACTCACCCCTCCACTTT. Together with reference TRBV19 and TRBJ1-6, the CDR3 gives the full variable domain: DGGITQSPKYLFRKEGQNVTLSCEQNLNHDAMYWYRQDPGQGLRLIYYSQIVNDFQKGDIAEGYSVSREKKESFPLTVTSAQKNPTAFYLCVSGEGVYSPLHFGNGTRLTVT.

CDR3 coding DNA: TGCAGCGTAGCCCCCAAGCTACAAGAGACCCAGTACTTC. Protein product: CSVAPKLQETQYF. V gene TRBV29-1 combines with J gene TRBJ2-5; D uncertain. Germline V gene data show CDR1 as SQVTM and CDR2 as ANQGSEA. V gave up 6 bases and J gave up 2 bases, with 13 bases separating them. The CDR3 has 13 residues. The whole variable domain, remainder taken from reference TRBV29-1 and TRBJ2-5, is SAVISQKPSRDICQRGTSLTIQCQVDSQVTMMFWYRQQPGQSLTLIATANQGSEATYESGFVIDKFPISRPNLTFSTLTVSNMSPEDSSIYLCSVAPKLQETQYFGPGTRLLVL.

CDR3 region: CASSATGNGNTIYF. In DNA form, the CDR3 reads TGCGCCAGCAGCGCGACAGGGAATGGAAACACCATATATTTT. This rearrangement joins TRBV5-1 to TRBJ1-3; 7 nucleotides match TRBD1. The CDR3 runs to 14 residues. Germline values: CDR1 SGHRS, CDR2 YFSETQ. With V trimmed by 4 bases and J by 3 bases, 4 bases remained unmatched.

V usage is TRBV5-4 and J usage is TRBJ2-1; 14 bases agree with TRBD2. Unmatched junction bases numbered 2, after V lost 3 bases and J lost 0 bases. Per the germline V gene, CDR1 is SGHNT and CDR2 is YYREEE (reference sequence). The CDR3 totals 17 residues. CDR3 protein: CASSSGTSGSSYNEQFF. The CDR3 nucleotides are TGTGCCAGCAGCTCGGGGACTAGCGGGAGCTCCTACAATGAGCAGTTCTTC.

This rearrangement joins TRBV7-6 to TRBJ1-1; D not resolved. V was pared by 1 base and J by 1 base, with 10 bases between. Germline loops: CDR1 SGHVS, CDR2 FNYEAQ. The CDR3 has 15 residues. CDR3 sequence reads: CASSLGSSGNTEAFF. CDR3 DNA: TGTGCCAGCAGCTTAGGAAGTTCAGGGAACACTGAAGCTTTCTTT. Together with reference TRBV7-6 and TRBJ1-1, the CDR3 gives the full variable domain: GAGVSQSPRYKVTKRGQDVALRCDPISGHVSLYWYRQALGQGPEFLTYFNYEAQQDKSGLPNDRFSAERPEGSISTLTIQRTEQRDSAMYRCASSLGSSGNTEAFFGQGTRLTVV.

The V gene is TRBV27, the J gene TRBJ1-2, with a tentative D call TRBD1 (5 bases). Germline V CDR1 and CDR2: MNHEY, SMNVEV (reference sequence). V was pared by 7 bases and J by 0 bases, with 15 bases between. The CDR3 is 15 residues long. The CDR3 region has the DNA TGTGCCAGCACTCGGGGGAGGGAAGCTAACTATGGCTACACCTTC. It encodes CASTRGREANYGYTF.

In regard to this clone: An end of the junction does not agree with germline; a read error may underlie this. The chain combines TRBV6-1 with TRBJ2-7; D gene uncertain. The germline V gene has CDR1 MNHNS and CDR2 SASEGT. The CDR3 spans 13 residues. The CDR3 DNA is TGTGTCAGCAGTGAGGTTCGGGCCTACGAGCAGTACTTC. Translated, it gives CVSSEVRAYEQYF.

This sequence joins TRBV5-6 and TRBJ1-6, with 10 nucleotides matching TRBD1. V lost 4 bases and J lost 8; bases outside the gene matches: 6. From germline, CDR1 is SGHDT and CDR2 YYEEEE. The CDR3 contains 15 residues. CDR3 in amino acids: CASSIRTGGYSPLHF. The CDR3, as DNA: TGTGCCAGCAGCATACGGACAGGGGGGTATTCACCCCTCCACTTT.

The chain is built from TRBV27 and TRBJ2-7; 10 nucleotides line up with TRBD1. Trimming removed 5 bases from V and 4 bases from J; junction bases left unmatched: 8. The germline CDR1 and CDR2 sequences are MNHEY and SMNVEV (reference sequence). The CDR3 sequence is 15 residues long. CDR3: CASSPRQGAIYEQYF. As DNA, the CDR3 is TGTGCCAGCAGTCCCCGACAGGGGGCTATATACGAGCAGTACTTC.

The chain uses TRBV28 and TRBJ1-1; a possible D gene is TRBD1 (5 bases). V was clipped by 3 bases and J by 4 bases, with 15 bases between them. Germline CDR1 and CDR2: MDHEN and SYDVKM. The CDR3 spans 15 residues. The CDR3: CASSLRTTAATEAFF. The CDR3, as DNA: TGTGCCAGCAGTTTGCGGACAACAGCTGCCACTGAAGCTTTCTTT. Looking up the rest from reference TRBV28 and TRBJ1-1 gives the full variable domain: DVKVTQSSRYLVKRTGEKVFLECVQDMDHENMFWYRQDPGLGLRLIYFSYDVKMKEKGDIPEGYSVSREKKERFSLILESASTNQTSMYLCASSLRTTAATEAFFGQGTRLTVV.

The sample holds a few counts of this clone. The rearrangement links TRBV9 to TRBJ2-7; D gene ambiguous. The CDR3 consists of 13 residues. V gave up 0 bases and J gave up 2 bases, with 6 bases separating them. Germline CDR1 is SGDLS and CDR2 is YYNGEE. This CDR3 is CASSVAPTYEQYF. In DNA, the CDR3 is TGTGCCAGCAGCGTAGCCCCAACCTACGAGCAGTACTTC. Combining the CDR3 with reference TRBV9 and TRBJ2-7 gives the whole variable domain DSGVTQTPKHLITATGQRVTLRCSPRSGDLSVYWYQQSLDQGLQFLIQYYNGEERAKGNILERFSAQQFPDLHSELNLSSLELGDSALYFCASSVAPTYEQYFGPGTRLTVT.

The chain is built from TRBV28 and TRBJ2-7; 12 bases are shared with TRBD1. Germline loops: CDR1 MDHEN, CDR2 SYDVKM. V lost 4 bases and J lost 4; bases outside the gene matches: 5. This CDR3 comprises 15 residues. The CDR3 here is CASSSPGQGAYEQYF. The DNA of the CDR3 is TGTGCCAGCAGTTCCCCGGGACAGGGGGCATACGAGCAGTACTTC.

The V call is TRBV5-1, the J call TRBJ2-3; 10 bases agree with TRBD2. The CDR3 consists of 15 residues. V shed 0 bases and J 3 bases; nucleotides not matched to a gene: 1. In germline, CDR1 is SGHRS, CDR2 YFSETQ. In DNA, the CDR3 is TGCGCCAGCAGCTTGGCACTAGCGGGGACAGATACGCAGTATTTT. Translation: CASSLALAGTDTQYF.

J is TRBJ2-7 and V is TRBV25-1; a weak D match, TRBD1 (6 bases). Germline CDR1 and CDR2: MGHDK and SYGVNS. V lost 5 bases to trimming and J lost 6 bases, with 23 bases between them. CDR3 length equals 16 residues. CDR3 DNA sequence: TGTGCCAGCAGTCACGGGACATCAACCTTTTTTGGCGAGCAGTACTTC. This sequence encodes CASSHGTSTFFGEQYF.

The chain links TRBV7-3 to TRBJ2-3; no firm D call. The CDR3 runs 14 residues. The germline CDR1 and CDR2 sequences are SGHTA and FQGTGA. Trimming removed 1 base from V and 5 bases from J, with 10 bases in between. CDR3: CASSLMSSGDTQYF. In nucleotides, the CDR3 is TGTGCCAGCAGCTTAATGAGCTCGGGAGATACGCAGTATTTT. Full variable domain (rest looked up from reference TRBV7-3 and TRBJ2-3): GAGVSQTPSNKVTEKGKYVELRCDPISGHTALYWYRQSLGQGPEFLIYFQGTGAADDSGLPNDRFFAVRPEGSVSTLKIQRTERGDSAVYLCASSLMSSGDTQYFGPGTRLTVL.

The V and J genes are TRBV11-2 and TRBJ2-3, with a tentative D call TRBD1 (5 bases). Trimming left V 5 bases short and J 5 bases short, with 17 bases between. The CDR3 covers 15 residues. Per the germline V gene, CDR1 is SGHAT and CDR2 is FQNNGV. The CDR3 spells CASSPRARAEDTQYF. CDR3 coding DNA: TGTGCCAGCAGCCCAAGGGCCAGGGCGGAAGATACGCAGTATTTT.

This clone has only one observation. The chain uses TRBV7-6 and TRBJ2-3; TRBD2 matches at 8 bases. Germline CDR1 is SGHVS and CDR2 is FNYEAQ. The CDR3 has 16 residues. Germline trimming cut 2 bases from V and 1 base from J; bases unmatched to any gene: 5. The CDR3 region has the DNA TGTGCCAGCAGCTTACGAGCGGGAGTCGGCACAGATACGCAGTATTTT. This encodes CASSLRAGVGTDTQYF.

This clone was seen only once. V and J are TRBV7-2 and TRBJ2-3; 12 nucleotides line up with TRBD2. CDR1 SGHTA and CDR2 FQGNSA come from the germline V gene. The CDR3 is 16 amino acids. Germline trimming cut 6 bases from V and 4 bases from J; bases unmatched to any gene: 8. This CDR3 is CASSIMTSGGSDTQYF. The CDR3 nucleotides are TGTGCCAGCAGTATTATGACTAGCGGGGGTTCAGATACGCAGTATTTT.

This chain uses TRBV12-5 with TRBJ2-3, with TRBD1 matching over 11 bases. Germline trimming cut 7 bases from V and 4 bases from J; bases unmatched to any gene: 4. CDR1 is LGHNT, CDR2 FRNRAP, per germline. This CDR3 has 14 amino acids. CDR3 bases: TGTGCTAGTGCCTCGGGACAGGGGGCAGATACGCAGTATTTT. Encoded protein: CASASGQGADTQYF.

V usage is TRBV19 and J usage is TRBJ2-1; TRBD2 aligns across 10 bases. The V segment lost 8 bases and the J segment 6 bases; nucleotides outside the gene matches: 7. The CDR3 contains 14 residues. Germline values: CDR1 LNHDA, CDR2 SQIVND (reference sequence). This chain's CDR3 is CASSSGSLPNEQFF. CDR3 DNA sequence: TGTGCCAGTTCTAGCGGGAGCCTTCCCAATGAGCAGTTCTTC.

The chain couples TRBV19 to TRBJ1-1; TRBD1 aligns across 7 bases. The trim removed 5 bases at V and 0 bases at J, leaving 12 bases unmatched. The CDR3 spans 17 residues. Looked up from germline, CDR1 is LNHDA and CDR2 is SQIVND (reference sequence). In DNA, the CDR3 is TGTGCCAGTAGTCCCCTCGGGGGACAGAGTTTGAACACTGAAGCTTTCTTT. Its translation is CASSPLGGQSLNTEAFF.